The 24 T cell receptor beta chains in this list originate from one sample, sequenced in a study of control samples from healthy donors and cancer patients. Profiling relied on immunoSEQ multiplex PCR, and the TCRdb table lists in-frame clones only, not all of them. Of tens of thousands of clones in the sample, approximately 90% were seen once. Sequenced sample: blood. Receptor source: a woman in her sixties or seventies in good health.

The V call is TRBV19, the J call TRBJ1-2; TRBD1 matches at 7 bases. This CDR3 has 13 residues. In germline, CDR1 is LNHDA, CDR2 SQIVND (reference sequence). Unmatched junction bases numbered 3, after V lost 5 bases and J lost 3 bases. CDR3 DNA: TGTGCCAGTAGTCAAACAGGGGACTATGGCTACACCTTC. It codes for CASSQTGDYGYTF.

On this clone itself: The identical CDR3 is also encoded by other nucleotide sequences in the sample. V and J are TRBV5-1 and TRBJ1-3; D is undetermined. The germline V and J ends were trimmed by 5 bases and 0 bases, with 9 bases remaining between them. In germline, CDR1 is SGHRS, CDR2 YFSETQ. The CDR3 totals 14 residues. In DNA form, the CDR3 reads TGCGCCAGCAGGGACGGCTTCTCTGGAAACACCATATATTTT. This sequence encodes CASRDGFSGNTIYF. The full variable domain, with the rest looked up from reference TRBV5-1 and TRBJ1-3, is KAGVTQTPRYLIKTRGQQVTLSCSPISGHRSVSWYQQTPGQGLQFLFEYFSETQRNKGNFPGRFSGRQFSNSRSEMNVSTLELGDSALYLCASRDGFSGNTIYFGEGSWLTVV.

The chain couples TRBV7-6 to TRBJ2-7; D uncertain. The CDR3 is 13 residues long. V lost 3 bases and J lost 5, with 11 bases in between. CDR1 is SGHVS, CDR2 FNYEAQ, per germline. The CDR3 is CASSFLVPDEQYF. The CDR3 region has the DNA TGTGCCAGCAGCTTTCTCGTCCCAGACGAGCAGTACTTC.

The chain uses TRBV5-1 and TRBJ2-3; perhaps TRBD2 as D (6 bases). Looked up from germline, CDR1 is SGHRS and CDR2 is YFSETQ. CDR3 length: 14 residues. V dropped 7 bases and J dropped 2 bases, with 14 bases sitting between them. CDR3 region: CASGGGAPTDTQYF. The DNA of the CDR3 is TGCGCCAGCGGCGGCGGGGCCCCCACAGATACGCAGTATTTT. Full variable domain (outside the CDR3, taken from reference TRBV5-1 and TRBJ2-3): KAGVTQTPRYLIKTRGQQVTLSCSPISGHRSVSWYQQTPGQGLQFLFEYFSETQRNKGNFPGRFSGRQFSNSRSEMNVSTLELGDSALYLCASGGGAPTDTQYFGPGTRLTVL.

This clone was counted a single time. The V call is TRBV6-1, the J call TRBJ1-2; no clear D gene. Between the trimmed V and J ends, which lost 2 bases and 6 bases, there was a span of 4 bases. In germline, CDR1 is MNHNS, CDR2 SASEGT. The CDR3 runs to 11 residues. CDR3 loop: CASSENHGYTF. DNA of the CDR3: TGTGCCAGCAGTGAAAACCATGGCTACACCTTC.

The gene calls are TRBV27 and TRBJ1-2, with 7 bases fitting TRBD1. This CDR3 has 14 amino acids. V lost 5 bases to trimming and J lost 8 bases; unmatched junction nucleotides: 11. Germline CDR1 and CDR2: MNHEY and SMNVEV (reference sequence). This CDR3 is CASSPPSGGQGYTF. The CDR3 DNA reads as TGTGCCAGCAGTCCGCCGTCGGGGGGACAGGGCTACACCTTC.

The V and J genes are TRBV7-2 and TRBJ1-2; weak D call: TRBD1 (5 bases). The CDR3 consists of 14 residues. In germline, CDR1 is SGHTA, CDR2 FQGNSA. Trimming stripped 0 bases from V and 7 bases from J, with 12 bases between. CDR3 bases: TGTGCCAGCAGCTTAGCACCTGGTACAGGTGGCTACACCTTC. Translation gives CASSLAPGTGGYTF.

This chain links TRBV4-1 with TRBJ2-7, with no clear D. Trimming took 4 bases from V and 3 from J, leaving 19 bases between them. The germline V gene encodes CDR1 MGHRA and CDR2 YSYEKL. CDR3 length: 16 residues. In DNA form, the CDR3 reads TGCGCCAGCAGCCCCTTGGTGGAACCATCGATCTACGAGCAGTACTTC. It specifies CASSPLVEPSIYEQYF.

The gene calls are TRBV3-1 (or the pseudogene TRBV3-2) and TRBJ2-7, with 7 bases aligning to TRBD2. Germline-derived CDR1 and CDR2 are LGHDT and YNNKEL (reference sequence). V shed 1 base and J 7 bases; nucleotides not matched to a gene: 4. The CDR3 runs to 13 residues. The CDR3 nucleotides read TGTGCCAGCAGCCAAGCCGACGGGGGGGAGCAGTACTTC. Translating gives CASSQADGGEQYF.

The rearrangement joins TRBV7-2 to TRBJ2-1; a possible D gene is TRBD1 (5 bases). Trimming cost V 5 bases and J 6 bases, with 20 bases left between them. The CDR3 is 16 residues long. Germline-derived CDR1 and CDR2 are SGHTA and FQGNSA. Here the CDR3 DNA reads TGTGCCAGCAGCCCCACAGGACCCGGAATCCTCAATGAGCAGTTCTTC. Translation gives CASSPTGPGILNEQFF.

The chain has TRBV7-6 and TRBJ2-1; 9 bases are a match to TRBD2. J gave up 0 bases and V 3 bases, and 3 bases lay outside the gene matches. CDR1 is SGHVS, CDR2 FNYEAQ, per germline. This CDR3 region has 16 residues. CDR3 in DNA: TGTGCCAGCAGCTTCGCGGGGGGGAGCTCCTACAATGAGCAGTTCTTC. Translation: CASSFAGGSSYNEQFF.

The chain employs TRBV27 and TRBJ1-1; TRBD1 agrees at 8 bases. This CDR3 spans 14 amino acids. The germline V gene encodes CDR1 MNHEY and CDR2 SMNVEV (reference sequence). Trimming removed 3 bases from V and 1 base from J; junction bases left unmatched: 1. CDR3 DNA: TGTGCCAGCAGTTTGACAGGGGCGAACACTGAAGCTTTCTTT. As protein: CASSLTGANTEAFF.

This clone was picked up a small number of times. The rearrangement joins TRBV7-6 to TRBJ1-3; perhaps TRBD1 as D (6 bases). Per germline, CDR1 SGHVS and CDR2 FNYEAQ. The length of the CDR3 is 17 residues. Trimming took off 0 bases at V and 2 bases at J, with 14 bases between the two ends. The CDR3 spells CASSLASGGKTGNTIYF. The CDR3, as DNA: TGTGCCAGCAGCTTAGCGTCGGGGGGCAAAACTGGAAACACCATATATTTT.

This clone showed up many times. CDR3 residues: CASSSGRAGVYEQYF. In DNA, the CDR3 is TGTGCCAGCAGCTCCGGCAGGGCGGGGGTGTACGAGCAGTACTTC. V usage is TRBV7-2 and J usage is TRBJ2-7, with 7 bases lining up with TRBD2. The CDR3 consists of 15 residues. V lost 4 bases and J lost 4; bases outside the gene matches: 10. CDR1 and CDR2 from the germline V gene are SGHTA and FQGNSA.

This clone was seen more than once but under ten times. The gene calls are TRBV30 and TRBJ2-3; 10 bases fit TRBD2. Germline lookup yields CDR1 GTSNPN and CDR2 SVGIG (reference sequence). After removal of 5 bases from V and 4 bases from J, the junction contained 6 bases not matched to a gene. There are 14 residues in the CDR3. CDR3 residues: CAWERGGPPDTQYF. For the CDR3, the DNA is TGTGCCTGGGAGCGGGGGGGCCCGCCAGATACGCAGTATTTT.

V is TRBV11-2 and J is TRBJ1-6, with D uncertain. The CDR3 totals 14 residues. Germline V gene lookup returns CDR1 SGHAT and CDR2 FQNNGV. V gave up 5 bases and J gave up 13 bases, with 18 bases separating them. The CDR3 DNA sequence: TGTGCCAGCAGCCGGGTAGGACCCGAAGTGCCCCTCCACTTT. The encoded protein is CASSRVGPEVPLHF.

The V gene is TRBV6-6, the J gene TRBJ2-2, with 9 positions matching TRBD2. The CDR3 runs to 16 residues. Germline V gene lookup returns CDR1 MNHNY and CDR2 SVGAGI (reference sequence). Trimming took 2 bases from V and 2 from J; bases not matched to a gene: 3. The CDR3 spells CASSYERGVNTGELFF. The CDR3 coding sequence is TGTGCCAGCAGTTACGAGCGGGGGGTAAACACCGGGGAGCTGTTTTTT.

J is TRBJ2-5 and V is TRBV6-5, with a weak D call TRBD2 (7 bases). This CDR3 spans 12 amino acids. From germline, CDR1 is MNHEY and CDR2 SVGAGI. Trimming stripped 8 bases from V and 5 bases from J, with 12 bases between. The CDR3: CASEGEGETQYF. In nucleotides, the CDR3 is TGTGCCAGCGAGGGGGAGGGGGAGACCCAGTACTTC.

This sequence joins TRBV11-1 and TRBJ1-1, with TRBD1 matching 7 bases. There are 15 residues in the CDR3. Germline assignment: CDR1 SGHAT and CDR2 FQDESV (reference sequence). J was trimmed by 1 base and V by 5 bases; bases with no gene match: 7. The CDR3 DNA reads as TGTGCCAGCAGCAAATCCGGGACAGAGAACACTGAAGCTTTCTTT. Amino acids: CASSKSGTENTEAFF.

By sample fraction, this clone is medium-sized (0.01 to 0.1%). The chain combines TRBV29-1 with TRBJ2-1; 11 positions agree with TRBD2. The CDR3 is made up of 13 amino acids. After removal of 8 bases from V and 6 bases from J, the junction contained 6 bases not matched to a gene. The germline gives CDR1 SQVTM, CDR2 ANQGSEA. The CDR3 sequence is CSIPGTSGNEQFF. In DNA, the CDR3 is TGCAGCATTCCCGGGACTAGCGGCAATGAGCAGTTCTTC.

The V call is TRBV2, the J call TRBJ1-5, with 7 bases identical to TRBD1. V shed 5 bases, J shed 5 bases, and the junction held 12 bases outside the gene matches. Germline-derived CDR1 and CDR2 are SNHLY and FYNNEI. CDR3 length: 16 residues. DNA for the CDR3: TGTGCCAGCAGTCAAAAACGAGAGACAGGGCATCAGCCCCAGCATTTT. Translation: CASSQKRETGHQPQHF. Using reference TRBV2 and TRBJ1-5 for the parts outside the CDR3, the full variable domain is EPEVTQTPSHQVTQMGQEVILRCVPISNHLYFYWYRQILGQKVEFLVSFYNNEISEKSEIFDDQFSVERPDGSNFTLKIRSTKLEDSAMYFCASSQKRETGHQPQHFGDGTRLSIL.

This chain uses TRBV10-3 with TRBJ1-5, with D possibly being TRBD1 (5 bases). V gave up 2 bases and J gave up 5 bases, with 7 bases separating them. The CDR3 has 13 amino acids. In germline, CDR1 is ENHRY, CDR2 SYGVKD. CDR3 sequence: CAISEGGYQPQHF. The CDR3 DNA is TGTGCCATCAGTGAGGGGGGGTATCAGCCCCAGCATTTT.

The V gene is TRBV16, the J gene TRBJ2-1; unclear D gene. The CDR3 is 13 amino acids. CDR1 and CDR2 (germline): KGHSY, FQNENV. The V and J ends lost 0 bases and 6 bases respectively, with 6 bases between them. CDR3 in DNA: TGTGCCAGCAGCCAATCCCCGTTCAATGAGCAGTTCTTC. It translates to CASSQSPFNEQFF.

The rearrangement links TRBV28 to TRBJ1-2, with a weak D call TRBD1 (5 bases). With 3 bases removed from V and 9 bases from J, the gap between germline ends came to 17 bases. The CDR3 sequence is 14 residues long. The germline V gene has CDR1 MDHEN and CDR2 SYDVKM. For the CDR3, the DNA is TGTGCCAGCAGTTTTCTACACGTTCGGGGGAGCTACACCTTC. Encoded protein: CASSFLHVRGSYTF.